This T cell receptor beta chain originates from a study of T cells in Graves' hyperthyroidism and ophthalmopathy. From RNA transcripts, TCR beta CDR3 regions were amplified. First-round RT-PCR of the TCR CDR3 relied on the HTBI primer set. MiXCR, applied by TCRdb to the multiplex PCR reads, yields one record per CDR3 protein. The sample consists of about 570,000 distinct CDR3 sequences, 14% of them appearing once. This clonotype was counted many times. This sequence originates from a woman aged 35 to 49 with Graves' hyperthyroidism. Source material: blood.

CDR3 DNA sequence: TGTGCCAGCAGTTTGTGGGCGGACACCGCCTATGGCTACACCTTC. Its translation: CASSLWADTAYGYTF. The chain uses TRBV28 and TRBJ1-2, with D perhaps matching TRBD1 (5 bases). CDR1 is MDHEN and CDR2 is SYDVKM in the germline V gene. CDR3 size: 15 residues. V lost 3 bases, J lost 4 bases, and 15 bases lay in between.